Listed below are T cell receptor beta chains from one sample, sequenced in a study of T cell responses to AZD1222 COVID-19 vaccine. The assay was immunoSEQ multiplex PCR, and TCRdb's table has in-frame clones only and misses some. The sample holds 25,000 to 30,000 clones, approximately 88% seen once. Sequenced here: peripheral blood, sampled on day 0 of AZD1222 vaccination. The receptor source for this set is an adult in good health. Both conserved end residues are part of each CDR3. D genes are given only for firm matches. Part of the rows lack a size; the others show once, few, many or a class for expanded clones.

J: TRBJ2-5
V: TRBV19
D: TRBD1
size: .
DNA: TGTGCCAGTAGTGTGACAGGGGATCAAGAGACCCAGTACTTC
CDR3: CASSVTGDQETQYF

J: TRBJ2-2
V: TRBV5-1
D: TRBD2
size: .
DNA: TGCGCCAGCAGCTTGCTACTAGCGGGAGACACCGGGGAGCTGTTTTTT
CDR3: CASSLLLAGDTGELFF

J: TRBJ1-2
V: TRBV2
D: .
size: few
DNA: TGTGCCAGCAGATCCGGGGGTCCCAATGGCTACACCTTC
CDR3: CASRSGGPNGYTF

J: TRBJ1-1
V: TRBV6-5
D: TRBD1
size: .
DNA: TGTGCCAGCAGGCCAACAGGGGTGAACACTGAAGCTTTCTTT
CDR3: CASRPTGVNTEAFF

J: TRBJ2-7
V: TRBV15
D: TRBD1
size: .
DNA: TGTGCCACCAGCAGGGAGGGGACAGGAACCTACGAGCAGTACTTC
CDR3: CATSREGTGTYEQYF

J: TRBJ2-7
V: TRBV4-3
D: TRBD2
size: .
DNA: TGCGCCAGCAGCCACTCCCTCCTAGCGGGAGATGCCTACGAGCAGTACTTC
CDR3: CASSHSLLAGDAYEQYF

J: TRBJ1-4
V: TRBV7-8
D: .
size: .
DNA: TGTGCCAGCAGCCAGGAAGGGCTCAATGAAAAACTGTTTTTT
CDR3: CASSQEGLNEKLFF

J: TRBJ1-2
V: TRBV9
D: .
size: .
DNA: TGTGCCAGCAGCGCCCAAAGTGGGGTGTCTGGCTACACCTTC
CDR3: CASSAQSGVSGYTF

J: TRBJ2-1
V: TRBV19
D: .
size: .
DNA: TGTGCCAGTAGTATAGATCTGGGCGGGTCCTACAATGAGCAGTTCTTC
CDR3: CASSIDLGGSYNEQFF

J: TRBJ2-7
V: TRBV27
D: .
size: .
DNA: TGTGCCAGCTACCCCGTCGGATTATTGTACTTC
CDR3: CASYPVGLLYF

J: TRBJ1-2
V: TRBV3-1/TRBV3-2
D: .
size: .
DNA: TGTGCCAGCAGCCAACACCAGGCCACAAACTATGGCTACACCTTC
CDR3: CASSQHQATNYGYTF

J: TRBJ2-1
V: TRBV6-5
D: .
size: .
DNA: TGTGCCAGCAGTCAAAGGAATGAGCAGTTCTTC
CDR3: CASSQRNEQFF

J: TRBJ2-1
V: TRBV19
D: TRBD2
size: .
DNA: TGTGCCAGTAATCGGCGGGAGTCCTACAATGAGCAGTTCTTC
CDR3: CASNRRESYNEQFF

J: TRBJ1-5
V: TRBV18
D: .
size: .
DNA: TGTGCCAGCTCACCACTACACGGGAATCAGCCCCAGCATTTT
CDR3: CASSPLHGNQPQHF

J: TRBJ1-3
V: TRBV4-3
D: .
size: .
DNA: TGCGCCAGCAGCCAAGATCTAGGGGACGGGGGCTCTGGAAACACCATATATTTT
CDR3: CASSQDLGDGGSGNTIYF

J: TRBJ1-2
V: TRBV19
D: .
size: .
DNA: TGTGCCAGTAGTCGGTTTGATGACTATGGCTACACCTTC
CDR3: CASSRFDDYGYTF

J: TRBJ2-1
V: TRBV3-1/TRBV3-2
D: TRBD2
size: once
DNA: TGTGCCAGCAGCCCGAGGCGGACTAGCGGATACAATGAGCAGTTCTTC
CDR3: CASSPRRTSGYNEQFF

J: TRBJ2-7
V: TRBV7-6
D: .
size: .
DNA: TGTGCCAGCAGCCCTGCGGGTTTTACCTACGAGCAGTACTTC
CDR3: CASSPAGFTYEQYF

J: TRBJ2-5
V: TRBV18
D: .
size: .
DNA: TGTGCCAGCTCACCGCGCCCGGAGAGCCAGTACTTC
CDR3: CASSPRPESQYF

J: TRBJ1-4
V: TRBV5-1
D: .
size: .
DNA: TGCGCCAGCAGCAATCAGGGGAGGGGGGAAAAACTGTTTTTT
CDR3: CASSNQGRGEKLFF

J: TRBJ2-1
V: TRBV2
D: .
size: .
DNA: TGTGCCAGCAGTCTTCCCTTGAGCGGTGAGCAGTTCTTC
CDR3: CASSLPLSGEQFF

J: TRBJ1-5
V: TRBV6-5
D: .
size: .
DNA: TGTGCCAGCAGTAGTACACGCAATCAGCCCCAGCATTTT
CDR3: CASSSTRNQPQHF

J: TRBJ1-3
V: TRBV6-1
D: TRBD1
size: .
DNA: TGTGCCAGCAGTGACCCGGGACAGCAGATTGGAAACACCATATATTTT
CDR3: CASSDPGQQIGNTIYF

J: TRBJ2-1
V: TRBV30
D: .
size: .
DNA: TGTGCCTGGAGGGGGATTGGGAGGAATGAGCAGTTCTTC
CDR3: CAWRGIGRNEQFF

J: TRBJ2-1
V: TRBV24-1
D: .
size: .
DNA: TGTGCCACCAGTGATTTCTATGAGCAGTTCTTC
CDR3: CATSDFYEQFF

J: TRBJ1-1
V: TRBV2
D: .
size: .
DNA: TGTGCCAGCAGGGACTTCGGACTGATGAACACTGAAGCTTTCTTT
CDR3: CASRDFGLMNTEAFF

J: TRBJ2-2
V: TRBV30
D: TRBD2
size: .
DNA: TGTGCCTGGAGTGTACGGGAGGGCCACACCGGGGAGCTGTTTTTT
CDR3: CAWSVREGHTGELFF

J: TRBJ2-7
V: TRBV2
D: .
size: .
DNA: TGTGCCAGCTGCAGGGGCCCCTCCTACGAGCAGTACTTC
CDR3: CASCRGPSYEQYF

J: TRBJ1-2
V: TRBV6-1
D: TRBD1
size: .
DNA: TGTGCCAGCAGTGATATGGACAGGGCAATCTATGGCTACACCTTC
CDR3: CASSDMDRAIYGYTF

J: TRBJ1-1
V: TRBV9
D: .
size: .
DNA: TGTGCCAGCAGCGTAGCCCCGAACACTGAAGCTTTCTTT
CDR3: CASSVAPNTEAFF

J: TRBJ2-5
V: TRBV7-8
D: TRBD1
size: .
DNA: TGTGCCAGCAGCACCGAAAGGACAGGCCGGTGGGAGACCCAGTACTTC
CDR3: CASSTERTGRWETQYF

J: TRBJ2-4
V: TRBV9
D: .
size: .
DNA: TGTGCCAGCAGCGTAGGACCTGCTAGGGGGGAAAACATTCAGTACTTC
CDR3: CASSVGPARGENIQYF

J: TRBJ1-6
V: TRBV3-1/TRBV3-2
D: .
size: .
DNA: TGTGCCAGCAGCCATCACGACAGGCTTGGGTCACCCCTCCACTTT
CDR3: CASSHHDRLGSPLHF

J: TRBJ2-7
V: TRBV5-1
D: TRBD1
size: .
DNA: TGCGCCAGCAGCTTGGAGGGGACAGGAAGCTCCTACGAGCAGTACTTC
CDR3: CASSLEGTGSSYEQYF

J: TRBJ2-2
V: TRBV10-3
D: TRBD2
size: .
DNA: TGTGCCATCAGTGAGTCCGGGGGGGTGTTCTACACCGGGGAGCTGTTTTTT
CDR3: CAISESGGVFYTGELFF

J: TRBJ2-1
V: TRBV7-8
D: TRBD2
size: .
DNA: TGTGCCAGCAGCCCAAGGACTAGCCGATACAATGAGCAGTTCTTC
CDR3: CASSPRTSRYNEQFF

J: TRBJ2-7
V: TRBV10-3
D: .
size: few
DNA: TGTGCCATCAGTGATTGGGGCATCACCTACGAGCAGTACTTC
CDR3: CAISDWGITYEQYF

J: TRBJ1-5
V: TRBV28
D: TRBD1
size: .
DNA: TGTGCCAGCACCGGACGGACAGGACGGGTATCAGTAAATCAGCCCCAGCATTTT
CDR3: CASTGRTGRVSVNQPQHF

J: TRBJ1-1
V: TRBV28
D: .
size: .
DNA: TGTGCCAGCACCGACAGGACCACTGAAGCTTTCTTT
CDR3: CASTDRTTEAFF

J: TRBJ2-7
V: TRBV28
D: TRBD2
size: .
DNA: TGTGCCAGACTAGCGGGAAATATCGAGCAGTACTTC
CDR3: CARLAGNIEQYF

J: TRBJ1-2
V: TRBV28
D: .
size: once
DNA: TGTGCCAGCAGCGGCCCGGACAGACTTCCCTATGGCTACACCTTC
CDR3: CASSGPDRLPYGYTF

J: TRBJ2-7
V: TRBV19
D: TRBD2
size: .
DNA: TGTGCCAGTAGTATTACGGTCTCGGGACTAGCCGTGGAGCAGTACTTC
CDR3: CASSITVSGLAVEQYF

J: TRBJ1-1
V: TRBV10-2
D: TRBD1
size: .
DNA: TGCGCCAGCAGAAAGGGACAGGTTGAAGCTTTCTTT
CDR3: CASRKGQVEAFF

J: TRBJ2-1
V: TRBV9
D: TRBD2
size: .
DNA: TGTGCCAGCAGCGTAGGACTAGCGGGAGGCGAGCAGTTCTTC
CDR3: CASSVGLAGGEQFF

J: TRBJ1-2
V: TRBV7-2
D: .
size: .
DNA: TGTGCCAGCAGCGAACAGCCAACCCAATCTTATGGCTACACCTTC
CDR3: CASSEQPTQSYGYTF

J: TRBJ1-2
V: TRBV6-1
D: .
size: .
DNA: TGTGCCAGCAGTGAGATGGCCGCGGGTTTAAATGGCTACACCTTC
CDR3: CASSEMAAGLNGYTF

J: TRBJ1-6
V: TRBV27
D: TRBD1
size: .
DNA: TGTGCCAGCAGTTCCCGTGGACAGGGGGCGGTTTTTTCACCCCTCCACTTT
CDR3: CASSSRGQGAVFSPLHF

J: TRBJ2-5
V: TRBV4-1
D: .
size: .
DNA: TGCGCCAGCAGCCTCTGGGTCAAAGAGACCCAGTACTTC
CDR3: CASSLWVKETQYF

J: TRBJ2-2
V: TRBV6-4
D: .
size: few
DNA: TGTGCCAGCAGTGATTTGGGAGGTGCCGGGGAGCTGTTTTTT
CDR3: CASSDLGGAGELFF